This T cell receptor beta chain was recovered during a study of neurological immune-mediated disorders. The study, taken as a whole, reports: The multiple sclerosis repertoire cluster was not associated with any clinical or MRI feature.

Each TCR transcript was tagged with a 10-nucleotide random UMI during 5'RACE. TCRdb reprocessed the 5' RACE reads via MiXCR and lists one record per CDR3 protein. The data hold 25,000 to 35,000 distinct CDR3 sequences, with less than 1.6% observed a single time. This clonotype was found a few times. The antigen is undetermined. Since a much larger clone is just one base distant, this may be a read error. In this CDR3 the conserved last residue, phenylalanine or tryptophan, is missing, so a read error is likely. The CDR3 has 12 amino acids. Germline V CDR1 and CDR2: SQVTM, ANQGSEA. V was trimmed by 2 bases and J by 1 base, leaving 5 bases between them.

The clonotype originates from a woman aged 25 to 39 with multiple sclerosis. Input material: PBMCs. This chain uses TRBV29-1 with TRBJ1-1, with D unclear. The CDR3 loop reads CSVEPRNTEAFC. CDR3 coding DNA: TGCAGCGTTGAACCTCGGAACACTGAAGCTTTCTGT.